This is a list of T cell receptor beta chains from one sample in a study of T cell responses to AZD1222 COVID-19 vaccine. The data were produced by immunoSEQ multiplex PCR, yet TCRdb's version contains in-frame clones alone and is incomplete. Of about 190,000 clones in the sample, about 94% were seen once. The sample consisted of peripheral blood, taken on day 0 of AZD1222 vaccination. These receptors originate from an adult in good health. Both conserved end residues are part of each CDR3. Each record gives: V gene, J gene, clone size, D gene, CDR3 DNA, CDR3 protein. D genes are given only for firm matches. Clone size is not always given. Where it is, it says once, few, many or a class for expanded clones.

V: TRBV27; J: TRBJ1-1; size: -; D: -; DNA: TGTGCCAGCAGTTTATATTTGCTTCTGGACACTGAAGCTTTCTTT; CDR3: CASSLYLLLDTEAFF
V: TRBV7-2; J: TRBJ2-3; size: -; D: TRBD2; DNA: TGTGCCAGCAGCTTAGTATCCGGTAGCGGGAGCCCAGATACGCAGTATTTT; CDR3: CASSLVSGSGSPDTQYF
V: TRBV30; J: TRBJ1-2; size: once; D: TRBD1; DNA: TGTGCCTGGAGTGTAGGGACAGGGGCCGGCTACACCTTC; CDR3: CAWSVGTGAGYTF
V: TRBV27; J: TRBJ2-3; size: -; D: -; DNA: TGTGCCAGCAGTTTAAAGGGAATGGCTAGCACAGATACGCAGTATTTT; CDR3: CASSLKGMASTDTQYF
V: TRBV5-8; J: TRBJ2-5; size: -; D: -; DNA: TGTGCCAGCAGCTTGGATTGGTTGCGGGCGTCCCAAGAGACCCAGTACTTC; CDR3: CASSLDWLRASQETQYF
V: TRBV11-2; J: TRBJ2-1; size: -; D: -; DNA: TGTGCCAGCAGCTCTGGACCGAGCTCCTACAATGAGCAGTTCTTC; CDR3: CASSSGPSSYNEQFF
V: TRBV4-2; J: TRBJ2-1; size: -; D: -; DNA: TGTGCCAGCAGCCAAGTCACCCTCAAGGGGTCTGGCAATGAGCAGTTCTTC; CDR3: CASSQVTLKGSGNEQFF
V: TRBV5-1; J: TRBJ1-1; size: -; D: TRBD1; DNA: TGCGCCAGCAGCCCCCTGGTGAAGACAGGGTCGGACACTGAAGCTTTCTTT; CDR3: CASSPLVKTGSDTEAFF
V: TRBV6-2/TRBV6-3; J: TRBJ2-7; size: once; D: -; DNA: TGTGCCAGCAGTTACTTTGCGGGATCCTACGAGCAGTACTTC; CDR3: CASSYFAGSYEQYF
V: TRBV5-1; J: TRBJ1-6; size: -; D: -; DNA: TGCGCCAGCAGCTTGGCAGGGGCAGGGTCACCCCTCCACTTT; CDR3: CASSLAGAGSPLHF
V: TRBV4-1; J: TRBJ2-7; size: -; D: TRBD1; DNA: TGCGCCAGCAGCCAAGCCGGGACAGGGTACGAGCAGTACTTC; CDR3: CASSQAGTGYEQYF
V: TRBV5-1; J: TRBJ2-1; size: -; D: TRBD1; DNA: TGCGCCAGCAGCTTAGGACAGGGGGCGTTCAATGAGCAGTTCTTC; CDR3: CASSLGQGAFNEQFF
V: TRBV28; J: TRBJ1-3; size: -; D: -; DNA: TGTGCCAGCCGGGGGGTAACTGGAAACACCATATATTTT; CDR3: CASRGVTGNTIYF
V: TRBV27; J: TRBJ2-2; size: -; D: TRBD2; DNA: TGTGCCAGCAGAACCGGGACTAGCGGGAGAGGCACCGGGGAGCTGTTTTTT; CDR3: CASRTGTSGRGTGELFF
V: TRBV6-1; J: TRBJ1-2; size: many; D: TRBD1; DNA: TGTGCCAGCAGTGACGCGGGGACAGGGGGGGTTGGCTACACCTTC; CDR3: CASSDAGTGGVGYTF
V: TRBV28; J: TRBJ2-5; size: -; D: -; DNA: TGTGCCAGCAGTTTAGATCTAGTCTCCTCAGAAGAGACCCAGTACTTC; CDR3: CASSLDLVSSEETQYF
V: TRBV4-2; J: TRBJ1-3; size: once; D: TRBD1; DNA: TGTGCCAGCAGCCAAGTACAGGGGGGAGGAAACACCATATATTTT; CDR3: CASSQVQGGGNTIYF
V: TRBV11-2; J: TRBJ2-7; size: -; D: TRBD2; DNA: TGTGCCAGCAGCTTAGCCGGACTAGCGGGAGGACAGGGGTACTACGAGCAGTACTTC; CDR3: CASSLAGLAGGQGYYEQYF
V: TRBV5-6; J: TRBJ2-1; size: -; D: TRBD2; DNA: TGTGCCAGCAGCTTGGCCCCGGGCTGGCTAGCGGGAGAGAATGAGCAGTTCTTC; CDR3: CASSLAPGWLAGENEQFF
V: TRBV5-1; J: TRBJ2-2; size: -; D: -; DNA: TGCGCCAGCAGCTTGGATTTGGACGGGGAGCTGTTTTTT; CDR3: CASSLDLDGELFF
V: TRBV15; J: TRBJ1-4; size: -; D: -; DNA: TGTGCCACCCCGGACAGACATAATGAAAAACTGTTTTTT; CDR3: CATPDRHNEKLFF
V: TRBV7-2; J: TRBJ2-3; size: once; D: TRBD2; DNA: TGTGCCAGCCAAAGGACTAGCGGGAAAGCAGATACGCAGTATTTT; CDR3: CASQRTSGKADTQYF
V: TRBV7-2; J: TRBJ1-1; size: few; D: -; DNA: TGTGCCAGCAGCTTAGCGGGACGGGATGAAGCTTTCTTT; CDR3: CASSLAGRDEAFF
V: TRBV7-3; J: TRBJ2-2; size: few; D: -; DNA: TGTGCCAGCAGCTCCCTCCCCACCGGGGAGCTGTTTTTT; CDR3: CASSSLPTGELFF
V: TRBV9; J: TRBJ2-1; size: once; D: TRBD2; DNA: TGTGCCAGCAGCGGAGGGAGGAGCTGGGAGGGCCGAGACAATGAGCAGTTCTTC; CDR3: CASSGGRSWEGRDNEQFF